The 30 T cell receptor beta chains listed next were all sequenced from one sample in a study of CD8+CD57+ T cells in acquired aplastic anemia. Investigators profiled TCR beta VDJ and CDR3 from genomic DNA template. TCRdb independently ran MiXCR on the reads; one entry per CDR3 protein. The sample lists 86,000 or so distinct CDR3 sequences; around 44% were seen once. Sequences were obtained from sorted CD4+, CD8+, or CD8+CD57+ T cells (not recorded which) from PBMCs. These receptors all stem from a human donor in good health, serving as a control.

The chain carries TRBV29-1 and TRBJ2-7; TRBD1 agrees at 10 bases. The ends lost 7 bases at V and 3 bases at J; junction bases unmatched: 6. The CDR3 extends over 13 amino acids. Germline V CDR1 and CDR2: SQVTM, ANQGSEA. The CDR3 here is CSAPGQGIYEQYF. DNA for the CDR3: TGCAGCGCCCCGGGACAGGGGATCTACGAGCAGTACTTC.

The J gene is TRBJ1-6, the V gene TRBV7-3; maybe TRBD1 (5 bases). With 5 bases removed from V and 7 bases from J, the gap between germline ends came to 18 bases. This CDR3 contains 16 residues. Germline V gene lookup returns CDR1 SGHTA and CDR2 FQGTGA. The CDR3 reads CASSQAPGLTNSPLHF. DNA of the CDR3: TGTGCCAGCAGCCAAGCACCGGGACTGACGAATTCACCCCTCCACTTT.

This clonotype was detected many times. The CDR3 DNA reads as TGTGCCACCAGTCGGGGGATCGATGAGCAGTTCTTC. The encoded protein is CATSRGIDEQFF. The J gene is TRBJ2-1, the V gene TRBV24-1, with D perhaps matching TRBD2 (6 bases). Looked up from germline, CDR1 is KGHDR and CDR2 is SFDVKD. The CDR3 runs 12 residues. Trimming stripped 6 bases from V and 8 bases from J, with 10 bases between.

In this sample, this clonotype turned up many times. The CDR3 sequence: CASSEGISSYNSPLHF. The CDR3 DNA sequence: TGTGCCAGCAGTGAAGGGATTTCGTCCTATAATTCACCCCTCCACTTT. V usage is TRBV2 and J usage is TRBJ1-6; D is unclear. CDR3 length: 16 amino acids. V was pared by 1 base and J by 1 base, with 8 bases between. Germline CDR1 SNHLY, CDR2 FYNNEI.

This clonotype has a handful of counts. This sequence joins TRBV6-5 and TRBJ1-3, with D uncertain. The ends were cut back, 0 bases at V and 0 bases at J, with 6 bases in the middle. This CDR3 has 15 amino acids. Germline CDR1 and CDR2: MNHEY and SVGAGI. In DNA form, the CDR3 reads TGTGCCAGCAGTTACTCGTCCAGCTCTGGAAACACCATATATTTT. Its protein product is CASSYSSSSGNTIYF.

In its sample, this clonotype was seen many times. The CDR3 nucleotides are TGTGCCAGTAGTGTGGGGCCGACCAATGAGCAGTTCTTC. Its protein is CASSVGPTNEQFF. The rearrangement uses TRBV19 and TRBJ2-1, with a possible D match to TRBD1 (5 bases). CDR3 length: 13 amino acids. Germline V gene lookup returns CDR1 LNHDA and CDR2 SQIVND (reference sequence). Trimming removed 5 bases from V and 6 bases from J, with 11 bases in between.

J is TRBJ2-7 and V is TRBV7-2; D call uncertain. Germline CDR1 and CDR2: SGHTA and FQGNSA. The CDR3 has 9 amino acids. In DNA form, the CDR3 reads TGTCTCAGCTCCTACGAGCAGTACTTC. Residues: CLSSYEQYF.

The chain uses TRBV19 and TRBJ1-5; tentatively, D is TRBD1 (5 bases). Per germline, CDR1 LNHDA and CDR2 SQIVND (reference sequence). V was trimmed by 3 bases and J by 1 base, leaving 19 bases between them. The CDR3 extends over 18 amino acids. The chain's CDR3 is CASSIQRGLTGSNQPQHF. The CDR3 DNA follows: TGTGCCAGTAGTATTCAACGGGGCCTAACGGGCAGCAATCAGCCCCAGCATTTT.

A few counts support this clonotype. CDR3 coding DNA: TGTGCCAGCAGTGAGGACAGTCAAGAGACCCAGTACTTC. Its protein product is CASSEDSQETQYF. V is TRBV2 and J is TRBJ2-5; possible D gene TRBD1, 6 bases. Germline V gene sequence: CDR1 SNHLY, CDR2 FYNNEI. The CDR3 totals 13 residues. V gave up 3 bases and J gave up 2 bases, with 7 bases separating them.

J is TRBJ1-1 and V is TRBV6-1; TRBD1 matches at 9 bases. This CDR3 region has 13 residues. V shed 7 bases, J shed 3 bases, and the junction held 3 bases outside the gene matches. The germline gives CDR1 MNHNS, CDR2 SASEGT. CDR3 sequence: CASKTGGYTEAFF. The CDR3 nucleotides are TGTGCCAGCAAAACAGGGGGCTACACTGAAGCTTTCTTT.

CDR3 bases: TGTGCCAGCAGCTTAGGGGACCACAATGAGCAGTTCTTC. Its translation is CASSLGDHNEQFF. The genes are TRBV7-9 and TRBJ2-1; either TRBD1 or TRBD2 may fit D (5 bases each). V was pared by 1 base and J by 5 bases, with 6 bases between. This CDR3 contains 13 residues. The germline V gene encodes CDR1 SEHNR and CDR2 FQNEAQ (reference sequence).

The chain couples TRBV27 to TRBJ1-4; D might be TRBD1 (6 bases). The CDR3 loop spans 14 amino acids. The germline CDR1 and CDR2 sequences are MNHEY and SMNVEV (reference sequence). V was shortened by 5 bases and J by 8 bases, with 15 bases between the two germline ends. In DNA form, the CDR3 reads TGTGCCAGCAGTAACTACAGGGAGGAAGAAAAACTGTTTTTT. It encodes CASSNYREEEKLFF.

Ten or more counts support this clonotype. The chain employs TRBV25-1 and TRBJ2-3; TRBD2 might be the D (5 bases). Looked up from germline, CDR1 is MGHDK and CDR2 is SYGVNS. CDR3 length: 14 amino acids. Trimming left V 6 bases short and J 2 bases short, with 12 bases between. CDR3 protein: CASRPNGLTDTQYF. CDR3 in DNA: TGTGCCAGCAGGCCCAATGGACTCACAGATACGCAGTATTTT.

This clonotype came up a few times. The genes are TRBV9 and TRBJ1-3; TRBD1 might be the D (6 bases). This CDR3 is 18 amino acids long. CDR1 and CDR2 from the germline V gene are SGDLS and YYNGEE. V lost 0 bases and J 3 bases, leaving 19 bases between the germline ends. CDR3 protein: CASSVVPGGREVGNTIYF. In DNA, the CDR3 is TGTGCCAGCAGCGTAGTACCCGGGGGCAGGGAGGTTGGAAACACCATATATTTT.

The chain employs TRBV29-1 and TRBJ1-1; D is uncertain. The CDR3 contains 13 residues. CDR1 SQVTM and CDR2 ANQGSEA come from the germline V gene. Trimming removed 4 bases from V and 0 bases from J, with 9 bases in between. The CDR3 loop is CSVAGMLNTEAFF. CDR3 DNA: TGCAGCGTTGCTGGGATGCTGAACACTGAAGCTTTCTTT.

CDR3 sequence: CASSFGLAPTYEQYF. The CDR3, as DNA: TGTGCCAGCAGCTTCGGACTAGCGCCCACCTACGAGCAGTACTTC. This rearrangement joins TRBV7-6 to TRBJ2-3; 9 nucleotides line up with TRBD2. Gene TRBJ2-7 matches the end of the DNA better, so the J call may be wrong. The CDR3 has 15 amino acids. Germline CDR1 is SGHVS and CDR2 is FNYEAQ.

The genes are TRBV25-1 and TRBJ1-3, with D unclear. The CDR3 extends over 15 amino acids. Per germline, CDR1 MGHDK and CDR2 SYGVNS. Trimming removed 4 bases at V and 0 bases at J, with 10 bases between. The CDR3 here is CASSALQASGNTIYF. The CDR3 DNA follows: TGTGCCAGCAGTGCTCTTCAGGCCTCTGGAAACACCATATATTTT.

The rearrangement uses TRBV11-1 and TRBJ2-1; 13 bases map to TRBD2. CDR3 length equals 16 residues. CDR1 and CDR2 from the germline V gene are SGHAT and FQDESV (reference sequence). Germline trimming cut 5 bases from V and 7 bases from J; bases unmatched to any gene: 8. The CDR3 bases are TGTGCCAGCAGCCCGAGACCGGGACTAGCGGGGAATGAGCAGTTCTTC. It encodes CASSPRPGLAGNEQFF.

The chain combines TRBV15 with TRBJ1-2; D not certain. V was cut by 0 bases and J by 4 bases, with 9 bases left in between. There are 14 residues in the CDR3. From germline, CDR1 is LNHNV and CDR2 YYDKDF (reference sequence). CDR3 amino acids: CATSRDPGGYGYTF. DNA for the CDR3: TGTGCCACCAGCAGAGATCCCGGTGGCTATGGCTACACCTTC.

This chain uses TRBV7-6 with TRBJ2-7; tentative D call: TRBD2 (5 bases). The CDR3 has 14 residues. Trimming left V 5 bases short and J 3 bases short, with 14 bases between. CDR1 and CDR2 (germline): SGHVS, FNYEAQ. The CDR3 loop is CASSLRGSRYEQYF. The DNA of the CDR3 is TGTGCCAGCAGCCTACGGGGATCGCGCTACGAGCAGTACTTC. Full variable domain (missing parts from reference TRBV7-6 and TRBJ2-7): GAGVSQSPRYKVTKRGQDVALRCDPISGHVSLYWYRQALGQGPEFLTYFNYEAQQDKSGLPNDRFSAERPEGSISTLTIQRTEQRDSAMYRCASSLRGSRYEQYFGPGTRLTVT.

The chain has TRBV15 and TRBJ1-6; 10 positions agree with TRBD1. J gave up 10 bases and V 1 base, and 4 bases lay outside the gene matches. The CDR3 totals 15 residues. Germline-derived CDR1 and CDR2 are LNHNV and YYDKDF (reference sequence). The CDR3 sequence: CATSRGRDRGSPLHF. The DNA for the CDR3 is TGTGCCACCAGCAGAGGCCGGGACAGGGGATCACCCCTCCACTTT.

The sample holds many counts of this clonotype. This chain connects TRBV2 to TRBJ2-1; maybe TRBD1 (6 bases). Germline CDR1 is SNHLY and CDR2 is FYNNEI. CDR3 length: 15 amino acids. Trimming pared 6 bases from V and 6 bases from J, leaving 18 bases between. CDR3 DNA: TGTGCCAGCAGCCACCGGGACACCCTGGTCAATGAGCAGTTCTTC. Its translation: CASSHRDTLVNEQFF. Complete variable domain (other parts from reference TRBV2 and TRBJ2-1): EPEVTQTPSHQVTQMGQEVILRCVPISNHLYFYWYRQILGQKVEFLVSFYNNEISEKSEIFDDQFSVERPDGSNFTLKIRSTKLEDSAMYFCASSHRDTLVNEQFFGPGTRLTVL.

The table lists this clonotype with a few counts. The V call is TRBV12-3 or TRBV12-4, the J call TRBJ1-2, with D possibly matching TRBD1 (6 bases). The CDR3 loop spans 14 amino acids. Trimming stripped 1 base from V and 7 bases from J, with 13 bases between. This chain's CDR3 is CASSLDRARSGYTF. The DNA of the CDR3 is TGTGCCAGCAGTTTAGACAGGGCAAGGTCTGGCTACACCTTC.

As regards this clonotype: Germline and junction disagree at one end, which may indicate a read error. The chain employs TRBV5-1 and TRBJ1-2; a possible D gene is TRBD1 (5 bases). This CDR3 spans 15 amino acids. Germline CDR1 reads SGHRS; CDR2 reads YFSETQ. CDR3 DNA sequence: TGCGCCAGCAGCTCGGGGTGGGGACCGAACTATGACTACACCTTC. This gives the protein CASSSGWGPNYDYTF. Full variable domain (outside the CDR3, taken from reference TRBV5-1 and TRBJ1-2): KAGVTQTPRYLIKTRGQQVTLSCSPISGHRSVSWYQQTPGQGLQFLFEYFSETQRNKGNFPGRFSGRQFSNSRSEMNVSTLELGDSALYLCASSSGWGPNYDYTFGSGTRLTVV.

Many counts were recorded for this clonotype. The chain has TRBV7-6 and TRBJ1-1; D is possibly TRBD1 (5 bases). Trimming removed 5 bases from V and 6 bases from J, with 19 bases in between. The CDR3 is made up of 15 amino acids. CDR1 SGHVS and CDR2 FNYEAQ come from the germline V gene. The CDR3 nucleotides read TGTGCCAGCAGCGATATCCTTGTGGGGGAGCCTGAAGCTTTCTTT. Encoded protein: CASSDILVGEPEAFF.

The V call is TRBV29-1, the J call TRBJ2-7, with 8 bases lining up with TRBD1. In germline, CDR1 is SQVTM, CDR2 ANQGSEA. V lost 4 bases to trimming and J lost 4 bases; unmatched junction nucleotides: 3. The CDR3 has 12 amino acids. Here the CDR3 reads CSVGRQGYEQYF. For the CDR3, the DNA is TGCAGCGTTGGGAGACAGGGGTACGAGCAGTACTTC.

The V and J genes are TRBV4-1 and TRBJ2-2; no definite D call. The CDR3 is 14 residues long. V gave up 3 bases and J gave up 3 bases, with 8 bases separating them. Germline V gene data show CDR1 as MGHRA and CDR2 as YSYEKL. The CDR3 is CASSQYDDTGELFF. The CDR3 region has the DNA TGCGCCAGCAGCCAGTACGACGACACCGGGGAGCTGTTTTTT.

This clonotype showed up many times. The chain joins TRBV29-1 to TRBJ2-1, with D unclear. V was pared by 2 bases and J by 6 bases, with 5 bases between. Germline CDR1 and CDR2: SQVTM and ANQGSEA. The CDR3 is 11 amino acids. CDR3 nucleotides: TGCAGCGTTGAATACAGCAATGAGCAGTTCTTC. Amino acid sequence: CSVEYSNEQFF.

The table lists this clonotype with many counts. The rearrangement joins TRBV6-1 to TRBJ2-7; 9 bases match TRBD1. CDR1 is MNHNS, CDR2 SASEGT, per germline. The CDR3 runs 17 residues. V lost 2 bases, J lost 2 bases, and 10 bases stayed unmatched. This CDR3 is CASSESNFGQGTYEQYF. The CDR3 region has the DNA TGTGCCAGCAGTGAATCAAACTTTGGACAGGGGACCTACGAGCAGTACTTC.

V gene TRBV10-3 combines with J gene TRBJ2-7; D may be TRBD1 or TRBD2 (7 bases each). CDR3 size: 11 residues. Trimming pared 8 bases from V and 4 bases from J, leaving 9 bases between. CDR1 and CDR2 from the germline V gene are ENHRY and SYGVKD. CDR3: CAIQGGYEQYF. The CDR3 region has the DNA TGTGCCATCCAGGGGGGGTACGAGCAGTACTTC.